Listed here is a single T cell receptor (beta chain). V lost 4 bases to trimming and J lost 4 bases, with 2 bases between them. CDR3 length: 11 amino acids. Germline V gene sequence: CDR1 SGDLS, CDR2 YYNGEE. This specimen belongs to a study of blood T cell repertoires in COVID-19. Study-wide background: The origin of the acute and convalescent COVID-19 samples was the United States, Italy and Spain.

In the source study's methods: Reference gene primer amplification in the assay estimated nucleated cell counts. The assay was immunoSEQ multiplex PCR, and TCRdb's table has in-frame clones only and misses some. V, J and clone size are those of that table, while D and trimming were read from the DNA. The table shows about 480,000 clones, with about 88% occurring only once. The V call is TRBV9, the J call TRBJ2-2; no clear D gene. Sequenced input: peripheral blood. The sequence was collected from a woman between 45 and 60 years old with COVID-19, enrolled during active disease. The CDR3 loop reads CASSRTGELFF. CDR3 bases: TGTGCCAGCAGCCGCACCGGGGAGCTGTTTTTT.